The clone carrying this T cell receptor beta chain occurred a few times. Its antigen remains unidentified. Through template switching, a universal primer site was introduced, and the cDNA contained unique molecular identifiers. In TCRdb, the 5' RACE reads were re-called with MiXCR into one record per CDR3 protein. The table shows 600,000 to 700,000 distinct CDR3 sequences, with roughly 20% occurring only once. The CDR3 is made up of 17 amino acids. V trimming: 0 bases; J trimming: 5 bases; junction bases outside the gene matches: 7. In germline, CDR1 is SGHRS, CDR2 YFSETQ. The data derive from a study of identical twins. Whole-study findings and limits: The models gave estimates that fell short of the out-of-frame TCR alpha sharing seen in monozygotic twins.

Separately, the same data were catalogued under a study of T cells expressing NK-cell markers. That source notes: Dominant NKG2C+ clonotypes accounted for about 1.0-8% of CD8+ T cells in over 5 donors.

This clonotype was obtained from a woman between 18 and 30 years old in good health. The chain combines TRBV5-1 with TRBJ2-2, with TRBD2 identical over 10 bases. The sample comprised PBMCs. CDR3 nucleotide sequence: TGCGCCAGCAGCTTGGGTAGCGGGAGGATCAGGACCGGGGAGCTGTTTTTT. The encoded protein is CASSLGSGRIRTGELFF.